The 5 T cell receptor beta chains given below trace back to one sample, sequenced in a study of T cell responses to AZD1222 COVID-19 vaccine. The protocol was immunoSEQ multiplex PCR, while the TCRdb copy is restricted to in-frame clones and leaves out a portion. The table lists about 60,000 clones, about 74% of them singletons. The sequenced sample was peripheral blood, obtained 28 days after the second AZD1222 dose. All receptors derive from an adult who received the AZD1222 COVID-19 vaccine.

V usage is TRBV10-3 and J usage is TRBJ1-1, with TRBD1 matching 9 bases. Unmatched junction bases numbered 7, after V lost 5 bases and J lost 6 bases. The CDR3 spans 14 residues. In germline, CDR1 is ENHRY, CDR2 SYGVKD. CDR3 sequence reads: CAISRDREEAEAFF. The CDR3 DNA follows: TGTGCCATCAGTAGGGACAGGGAGGAAGCTGAAGCTTTCTTT.

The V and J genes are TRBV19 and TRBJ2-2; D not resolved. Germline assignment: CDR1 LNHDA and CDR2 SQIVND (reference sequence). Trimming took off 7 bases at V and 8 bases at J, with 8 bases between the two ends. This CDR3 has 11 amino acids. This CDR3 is CASTLGGELFF. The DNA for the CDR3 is TGTGCCAGTACCCTAGGGGGGGAGCTGTTTTTT. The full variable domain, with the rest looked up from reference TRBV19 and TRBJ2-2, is DGGITQSPKYLFRKEGQNVTLSCEQNLNHDAMYWYRQDPGQGLRLIYYSQIVNDFQKGDIAEGYSVSREKKESFPLTVTSAQKNPTAFYLCASTLGGELFFGEGSRLTVL.

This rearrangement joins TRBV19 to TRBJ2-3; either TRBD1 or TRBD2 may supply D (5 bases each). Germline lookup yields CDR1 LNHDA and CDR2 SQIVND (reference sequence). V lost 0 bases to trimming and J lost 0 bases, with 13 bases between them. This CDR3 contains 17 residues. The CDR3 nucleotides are TGTGCCAGTAGTATAGATTTGGGGACGGATAGCACAGATACGCAGTATTTT. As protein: CASSIDLGTDSTDTQYF.

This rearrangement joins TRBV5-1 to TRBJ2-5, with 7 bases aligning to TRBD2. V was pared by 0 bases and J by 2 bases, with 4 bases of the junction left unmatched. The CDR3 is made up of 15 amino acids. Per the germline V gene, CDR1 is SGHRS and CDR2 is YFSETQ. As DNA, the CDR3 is TGCGCCAGCAGCTTGGAGGCTAGCGGACAAGAGACCCAGTACTTC. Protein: CASSLEASGQETQYF.

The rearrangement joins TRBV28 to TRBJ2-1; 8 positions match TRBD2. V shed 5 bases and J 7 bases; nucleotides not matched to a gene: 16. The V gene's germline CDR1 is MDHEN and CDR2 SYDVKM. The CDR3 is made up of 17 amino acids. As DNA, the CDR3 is TGTGCCAGCAGTCCACCAGGTGGCGCGGGGGGACTGAATGAGCAGTTCTTC. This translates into CASSPPGGAGGLNEQFF.